The TCR beta chain under discussion was sequenced for a study of cytomegalovirus exposure and HLA in healthy donors. Despite likely unrecorded immune exposures, the donors were nominally healthy at the time of sampling. Study results and caveats: It was assumed in the presence/absence analyses that sequencing depth was roughly uniform across donors.

About this clone itself: What it recognizes is unknown.

PCR involved 60 Vbeta and 13 Jbeta primers. Libraries were prepared by immunoSEQ multiplex PCR; TCRdb keeps only in-frame clonotypes and omits some of them. The sample contains fewer than 150,000 clones, 70% to 80% of which appear only once. The CDR3 loop spans 15 amino acids. The clonotype was recovered from a woman aged 50 to 60 in good health and CMV-seronegative. Sequencing used PBMCs. V usage is TRBV21-1 and J usage is TRBJ1-4; whether TRBD1, the table's D call, matches the DNA was not checked. TRBV21-1 is assigned pseudogene status. The CDR3 sequence is CASSKEGSGHEKLFF. The CDR3 nucleotides are TGTGCCAGCAGCAAAGAAGGTTCAGGGCACGAAAAACTGTTTTTT.